One and the same sample provided the 13 T cell receptor beta chains below, sequenced in a study of cytomegalovirus exposure and HLA in healthy donors. The PCR contained 60 Vbeta and 13 Jbeta primers. Generated by immunoSEQ multiplex PCR, the TCRdb table keeps only in-frame clones and is missing some. The table records 140,000 or so clones, 72% of them present only once. The sample taken for sequencing was PBMCs. The receptors come from a man in his forties in good health and CMV-seronegative.

The chain's CDR3 is CASSQDRVGVTYEQYF. The CDR3 DNA is TGTGCCAGCAGCCAAGATCGGGTAGGGGTGACCTACGAGCAGTACTTC. This chain uses TRBV14 with TRBJ2-5, with D possibly matching TRBD1 (5 bases). The J call may be in error: the DNA end matches TRBJ2-7 better. This CDR3 is 16 amino acids long. The germline V gene has CDR1 SGHDN and CDR2 FVKESK.

This rearrangement joins TRBV5-4 to TRBJ2-1; 10 nucleotides match TRBD2. The length of the CDR3 is 17 residues. J gave up 1 base and V 2 bases, and 6 bases lay outside the gene matches. Germline V CDR1 and CDR2: SGHNT, YYREEE (reference sequence). For the CDR3, the DNA is TGTGCCAGCAGCTTAGCGGGAGGGACCTATTCCTACAATGAGCAGTTCTTC. It specifies CASSLAGGTYSYNEQFF.

This clone occurred a few times. CDR3 sequence reads: CASNPFPRTYLTDTQYF. CDR3 DNA sequence: TGTGCCAGCAATCCTTTCCCAAGAACCTACCTCACAGATACGCAGTATTTT. The chain employs TRBV7-2 and TRBJ2-3; D is undetermined. CDR3 length: 17 residues. Trimming removed 7 bases from V and 2 bases from J, with 22 bases in between. CDR1 SGHTA and CDR2 FQGNSA come from the germline V gene.

This clone was recorded a few times. J is TRBJ2-7 and V is TRBV6-6; D might be TRBD1 (6 bases). This CDR3 comprises 16 residues. In germline, CDR1 is MNHNY, CDR2 SVGAGI (reference sequence). The V and J ends lost 0 bases and 2 bases respectively, with 14 bases between them. This chain's CDR3 is CASSYSGTGLAYEQYF. For the CDR3, the DNA is TGTGCCAGCAGTTACTCCGGCACAGGGCTAGCCTACGAGCAGTACTTC.

Details on this clone: Relative to the germline gene, one junction end is altered; a read error may explain this. The chain combines TRBV7-8 with TRBJ1-6; 7 nucleotides match TRBD1. CDR3 size: 16 residues. CDR1 is SGHVS, CDR2 FQNEAQ, per germline. In nucleotides, the CDR3 is TGTGCCAGCAGCTTAGCCCGGGACAGCCGCAGATCACCCCTCAACTTT. As protein: CASSLARDSRRSPLNF.

The CDR3 reads CASSPTFSQNTEAFF. CDR3 bases: TGTGCCAGCAGCCCAACTTTTAGTCAGAACACTGAAGCTTTCTTT. V usage is TRBV27 and J usage is TRBJ1-1; D unresolved. CDR1 and CDR2 from the germline V gene are MNHEY and SMNVEV (reference sequence). V dropped 6 bases and J dropped 1 base, with 15 bases sitting between them. The CDR3 consists of 15 residues.

This sequence joins TRBV19 and TRBJ1-3, with D possibly being TRBD1 (6 bases). Germline values: CDR1 LNHDA, CDR2 SQIVND (reference sequence). V lost 2 bases and J 7 bases, leaving 12 bases between the germline ends. This CDR3 comprises 14 residues. The CDR3 loop is CASSIQGRRNTIYF. CDR3 DNA: TGTGCCAGTAGTATACAGGGGCGGCGTAACACCATATATTTT.

This clone has just one count. This rearrangement joins TRBV6-5 to TRBJ2-1, with a possible D match to TRBD1 (6 bases). The CDR3 length is 13 residues. Germline CDR1 MNHEY, CDR2 SVGAGI. V shed 11 bases and J shed 3 bases, with 14 bases lying between them. CDR3 DNA: TGTGCCTCCCAGAGGGGGAGCTACAATGAGCAGTTCTTC. Its translation: CASQRGSYNEQFF.

The chain links TRBV7-8 to TRBJ2-7, with TRBD2 matching 10 bases. The CDR3 spans 13 residues. Germline V lookup: CDR1 SGHVS, CDR2 FQNEAQ. V dropped 5 bases and J dropped 4; count of bases not matched to a gene: 2. This CDR3 reads CASSLGLAYEQYF. The CDR3 nucleotides are TGTGCCAGCAGCCTGGGACTAGCGTACGAGCAGTACTTC. The full variable domain, with the rest looked up from reference TRBV7-8 and TRBJ2-7, is GAGVSQSPRYKVAKRGQDVALRCDPISGHVSLFWYQQALGQGPEFLTYFQNEAQLDKSGLPSDRFFAERPEGSVSTLKIQRTQQEDSAVYLCASSLGLAYEQYFGPGTRLTVT.

The V call is TRBV4-3, the J call TRBJ2-2, with D possibly matching TRBD1 (6 bases). The germline gives CDR1 LGHNA, CDR2 YSLEER. V lost 4 bases to trimming and J lost 9 bases, with 15 bases between them. The CDR3 has 14 residues. This CDR3 reads CASSPGARARELFF. The CDR3 coding sequence is TGCGCCAGCAGCCCAGGGGCAAGGGCCCGGGAGCTGTTTTTT.

J is TRBJ2-1 and V is TRBV7-2; D remains unclear. V was shortened by 5 bases and J by 10 bases, with 3 bases between the two germline ends. Germline V gene lookup returns CDR1 SGHTA and CDR2 FQGNSA. This CDR3 has 9 residues. DNA for the CDR3: TGTGCCAGCAGCACAGAGCAGTTCTTC. Protein product: CASSTEQFF.

The J gene is TRBJ1-4, the V gene TRBV15, with 7 bases fitting TRBD1. This CDR3 is built from 14 residues. In germline, CDR1 is LNHNV, CDR2 YYDKDF (reference sequence). After removal of 6 bases from V and 3 bases from J, the junction contained 4 bases not matched to a gene. In DNA form, the CDR3 reads TGTGCCACCAGAAGGGACAGTTCTAATGAAAAACTGTTTTTT. Encoded protein: CATRRDSSNEKLFF.

This clone is a singleton in its sample. The genes are TRBV10-2 and TRBJ2-2; 8 bases map to TRBD1. Germline V gives CDR1 WSHSY, CDR2 SAAADI. The CDR3 is made up of 15 amino acids. Trimming took 6 bases from V and 2 from J; bases not matched to a gene: 5. This CDR3 is CASRTGTGNTGELFF. In nucleotides, the CDR3 is TGCGCCAGCAGGACCGGGACAGGCAACACCGGGGAGCTGTTTTTT.